The present TCR beta chain was sequenced within a study of shared clonotypes between healthy human individuals. Deletions cut 0 bases from V and 1 base from J, with 12 bases between. Germline V gene lookup returns CDR1 LGHNA and CDR2 YSLEER. The CDR3 has 16 residues. Sorted-subset replicate PCRs used 200 ng of genomic DNA. This amount corresponded to 30,000 to 35,000 T cell genomes. Assay used: immunoSEQ multiplex PCR; TCRdb lists only in-frame clones, some missing. The sample shows under 2.5 million clones, 85% to 95% of them seen only once. This chain joins TRBV4-3 and TRBJ1-2, with D unclear. The receptor's source is a man aged 18 to 29 in good health. Some clones in this sample may be carry-over from other donors' samples. Sequencing was done on a sample of naive CD4+ T cells from PBMCs. Noted subset: CD45RA+ positively selected. The CDR3: CASSQDYGLLNYGYTF. The CDR3 DNA reads TGCGCCAGCAGCCAAGATTACGGGTTACTTAACTATGGCTACACCTTC.